This T cell receptor (beta chain) stems from a study of blood T cell repertoires in COVID-19. V was cut by 6 bases and J by 3 bases, with 18 bases left in between. The length of the CDR3 is 15 residues. In germline, CDR1 is LGHDT, CDR2 YNNKEL (reference sequence). Here immunoSEQ multiplex PCR was the method, and the copy in TCRdb shows in-frame clones only, minus some. Of over 140,000 clones listed, around 78% were seen once; the top ten hold around 4.8%. The gene calls are TRBV3-1 (or the pseudogene TRBV3-2) and TRBJ2-7; possible D gene TRBD1, 6 bases. The TCR was taken from a woman of 80 years or more with active or convalescent COVID-19. The sample comprised peripheral blood. CDR3 in amino acids: CASSPQTGRFYEQYF. The CDR3 DNA reads TGTGCCAGCAGTCCCCAGACAGGACGTTTCTACGAGCAGTACTTC.